This T cell receptor beta chain was obtained from a study of T cells after yellow fever vaccination. In the study overall: SMART-Seq v4 Ultra Low Input prepared the low-cell-number fractions. General study points: Contamination of FACS-sorted repertoires by abundant clonotypes from the bulk population could occur.

Each CDR3 protein gets one entry after TCRdb re-called the 5' RACE reads with MiXCR. The table includes just over 250,000 distinct CDR3 sequences, around 5.2% detected once. This clonotype turned up a few times. Antigen: not known. Trimming took 4 bases from V and 11 from J, leaving 24 bases between them. The CDR3 consists of 15 residues. Germline V gene lookup returns CDR1 SGHRS and CDR2 YFSETQ. The clonotype originates from a man between 18 and 35 years old who received the YFV17D yellow fever vaccine. The sample here was CD4+ T cells sorted from PBMCs, taken on the day of the yellow fever booster vaccination. The chain links TRBV5-1 to TRBJ1-1; the D is unclear. Here the CDR3 DNA reads TGCGCCAGCAGCCCGGCCCCTGGGCAGGCCCGGGTGGCTTTCTTT. Amino acids: CASSPAPGQARVAFF.